This TCR beta chain is drawn from a study of blood T cell repertoires in COVID-19. Study-level background: The origin of the acute and convalescent COVID-19 samples was the United States, Italy and Spain. T cells, B-cell-depleted T cells, or PBMCs provided the cDNA or gDNA that served as material.

Seattle patients were enrolled while actively infected and followed longitudinally. With 2 bases removed from V and 6 bases from J, the gap between germline ends came to 11 bases. In germline, CDR1 is KGHSH, CDR2 LQKENI. CDR3 size: 14 residues. Original methodology: Amplification of reference gene primers provided the estimated nucleated cell counts. The method was immunoSEQ multiplex PCR; TCRdb's version includes in-frame clones alone and lacks a portion of them. V, J and clone size are those of that table, while D and trimming were read from the DNA. The table includes under 200,000 clones, roughly 80% detected once.

The chain links TRBV18 to TRBJ2-1, with a weak D call TRBD1 (6 bases). This receptor was taken from a middle-aged woman with COVID-19, enrolled during active disease. Sequenced: peripheral blood. CDR3 in amino acids: CASSPRGRGNEQFF. CDR3 nucleotides: TGTGCCAGCTCACCAAGGGGGAGAGGCAATGAGCAGTTCTTC. The entire variable domain, with the rest obtained from reference TRBV18 and TRBJ2-1, is as follows: NAGVMQNPRHLVRRRGQEARLRCSPMKGHSHVYWYRQLPEEGLKFMVYLQKENIIDESGMPKERFSAEFPKEGPSILRIQQVVRGDSAAYFCASSPRGRGNEQFFGPGTRLTVL.